This T cell receptor (beta chain) was obtained from a study of blood T cell repertoires in COVID-19. Looking at the study overall: Spain, Italy and the United States supplied samples that represented acute and convalescent COVID-19. Sources were T cells, B-cell-depleted T cells, or PBMCs; the material itself was cDNA or gDNA.

Trimming took off 4 bases at V and 2 bases at J, with 9 bases between the two ends. The CDR3 sequence is 14 residues long. The germline V gene encodes CDR1 SGHDN and CDR2 FVKESK. As originally analysed: Nucleated cell number was recorded as an estimate derived from reference gene primer amplification. Measured with immunoSEQ multiplex PCR; TCRdb has only the in-frame clones, and not every one. V and J calls and clone size are those listed in that table; D and trimming were worked out from the DNA. The sample has under 250,000 clones, roughly 86% seen once. This clone was detected only a few times. Input material: peripheral blood. The source is a woman in her sixties or seventies with acute or convalescent COVID-19. The chain recombines TRBV14 with TRBJ1-3; TRBD1 is a possible D gene (6 bases). This chain's CDR3 is CASSLNRAGNTIYF. The CDR3 bases are TGTGCCAGCAGCCTAAACAGGGCTGGAAACACCATATATTTT.